This T cell receptor beta chain was recovered during a study of T cell clonality in common variable immunodeficiency. This CDR3 has 14 residues. Germline V gene data show CDR1 as DFQATT and CDR2 as SNEGSKA (reference sequence). Trimming left V 6 bases short and J 4 bases short, with 18 bases between. There are many counts of this clone. As yet, its antigen is unknown. The DNA ends 3 residues before the CDR3 does, and the rest of the CDR3 is filled in from the germline J gene. CVID and control samples used equivalent genomic DNA input. The assay was immunoSEQ multiplex PCR, and TCRdb's table has in-frame clones only and misses some. Recorded here are 35,000 to 55,000 clones, none singletons. Study-wide findings and caveats: CVID subjects had higher TCRbeta clonality than healthy controls, most marked in about a third. Compared with controls, CVID subjects had fewer shared TCRbeta clones. In common variable immunodeficiency, TCR beta chains reportedly carried fewer deletions and N-nucleotide insertions.

This clonotype was obtained from a person aged 18 to 70 in good health. The rearrangement joins TRBV20-1 to TRBJ1-1; TRBD1 is a possible D gene (6 bases). Sequencing was done on a sample of peripheral blood mononuclear cells. CDR3 amino acids: CSAIFVAGATEAFF. The sequenced part of the CDR3 DNA is TGCAGTGCAATTTTTGTGGCAGGGGCCACTGAA.